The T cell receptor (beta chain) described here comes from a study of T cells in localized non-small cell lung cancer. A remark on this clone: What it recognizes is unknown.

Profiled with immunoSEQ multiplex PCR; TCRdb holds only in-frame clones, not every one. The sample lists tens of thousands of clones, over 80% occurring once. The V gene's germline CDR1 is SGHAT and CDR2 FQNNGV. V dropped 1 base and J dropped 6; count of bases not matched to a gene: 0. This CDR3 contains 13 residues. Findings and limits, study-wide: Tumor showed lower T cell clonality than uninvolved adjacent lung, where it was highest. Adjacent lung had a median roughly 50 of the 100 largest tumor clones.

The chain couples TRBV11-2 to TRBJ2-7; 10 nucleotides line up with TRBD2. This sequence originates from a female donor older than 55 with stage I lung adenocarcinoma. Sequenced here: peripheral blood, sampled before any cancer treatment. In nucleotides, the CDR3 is TGTGCCAGCAGCTTAGGACTAGCGGGCGAGCAGTACTTC. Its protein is CASSLGLAGEQYF. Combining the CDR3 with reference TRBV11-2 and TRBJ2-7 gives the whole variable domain EAGVAQSPRYKIIEKRQSVAFWCNPISGHATLYWYQQILGQGPKLLIQFQNNGVVDDSQLPKDRFSAERLKGVDSTLKIQPAKLEDSAVYLCASSLGLAGEQYFGPGTRLTVT.